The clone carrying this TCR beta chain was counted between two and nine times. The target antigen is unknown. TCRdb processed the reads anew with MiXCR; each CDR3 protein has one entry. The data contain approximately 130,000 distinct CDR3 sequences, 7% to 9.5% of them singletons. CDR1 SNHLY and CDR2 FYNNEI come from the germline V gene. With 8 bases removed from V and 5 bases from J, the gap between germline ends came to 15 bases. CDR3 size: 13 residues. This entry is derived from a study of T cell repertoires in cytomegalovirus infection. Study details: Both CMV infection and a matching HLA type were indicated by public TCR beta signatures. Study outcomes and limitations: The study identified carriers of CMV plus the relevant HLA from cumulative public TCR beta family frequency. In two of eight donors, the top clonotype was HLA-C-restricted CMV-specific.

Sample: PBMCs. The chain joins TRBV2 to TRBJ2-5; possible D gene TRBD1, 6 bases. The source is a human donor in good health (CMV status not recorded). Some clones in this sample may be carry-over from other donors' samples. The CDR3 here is CASLQEGVETQYF. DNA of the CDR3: TGTGCCAGCCTACAAGAGGGGGTTGAGACCCAGTACTTC.